This T cell receptor beta chain was identified during a study of shared clonotypes between healthy human individuals. This CDR3 is built from 14 residues. Trimming shortened V by 10 bases and J by 5 bases, and 18 bases separated the two germline ends. Germline assignment: CDR1 MNHNY and CDR2 SVGAGI (reference sequence). The method was immunoSEQ multiplex PCR; TCRdb's version includes in-frame clones alone and lacks a portion of them. The sample holds more than 2 million clones, about 95% seen once. The sample taken for sequencing was naive CD4+ T cells sorted from blood. Subset denoted: CD45RA+ positively selected. This chain links TRBV6-6 with TRBJ2-1; possibly TRBD1 or TRBD2 for D (5 bases each). The sequence was obtained from a man aged 18 to 30 in good health. The CDR3 loop reads CATLTPRGDNEQFF. The CDR3 DNA reads TGTGCCACCCTTACACCGAGAGGGGACAATGAGCAGTTCTTC.